There are many counts of the clone carrying this TCR beta chain. Antigen specificity is unknown. This sample was included in a study of T cell repertoires in cytomegalovirus infection. About the study: Matching HLA type, along with CMV infection, was indicated by public TCR beta signatures.

In germline, CDR1 is SGHTA, CDR2 FQGNSA. Trimming took off 5 bases at V and 0 bases at J, with 10 bases between the two ends. The CDR3 covers 15 residues. Via MiXCR, TCRdb re-called the reads, giving one row per CDR3 protein. Counted here are about 100,000 distinct CDR3 sequences, approximately 17% occurring once; the ten biggest clones make up over 8%. Study results and caveats: Across the ex vivo response, the dominant clonotypes were HLA-C-restricted CMV-specific TCR beta clonotypes.

The specimen was PBMCs. The sequence was collected from a human donor in good health (CMV status not recorded). Some clones in this sample may be carry-over from other donors' samples. This rearrangement joins TRBV7-2 to TRBJ1-4; D might be TRBD1 (5 bases). The CDR3 DNA sequence: TGTGCCAGCAGCATTCGGGGGGCAACTAATGAAAAACTGTTTTTT. Translation: CASSIRGATNEKLFF.